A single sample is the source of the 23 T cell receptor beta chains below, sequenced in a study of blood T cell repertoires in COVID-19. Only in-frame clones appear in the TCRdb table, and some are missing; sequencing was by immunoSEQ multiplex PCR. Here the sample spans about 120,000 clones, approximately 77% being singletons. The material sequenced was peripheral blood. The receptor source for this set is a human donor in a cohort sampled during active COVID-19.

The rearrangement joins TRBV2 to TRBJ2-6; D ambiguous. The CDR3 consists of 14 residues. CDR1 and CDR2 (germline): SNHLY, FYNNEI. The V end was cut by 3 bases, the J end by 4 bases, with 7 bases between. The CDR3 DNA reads TGTGCCAGCAGTGACACGGTGGGGGCCAACGTCCTGACTTTC. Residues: CASSDTVGANVLTF. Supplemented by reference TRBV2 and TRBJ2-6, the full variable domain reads EPEVTQTPSHQVTQMGQEVILRCVPISNHLYFYWYRQILGQKVEFLVSFYNNEISEKSEIFDDQFSVERPDGSNFTLKIRSTKLEDSAMYFCASSDTVGANVLTFGAGSRLTVL.

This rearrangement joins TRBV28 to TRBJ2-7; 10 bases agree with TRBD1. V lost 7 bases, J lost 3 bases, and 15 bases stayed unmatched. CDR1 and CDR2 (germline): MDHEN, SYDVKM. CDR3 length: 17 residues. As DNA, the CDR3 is TGTGCCAGCAAGCCTCCCTTGGGACAGGGGCAAGTCTACGAGCAGTACTTC. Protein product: CASKPPLGQGQVYEQYF.

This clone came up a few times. For the CDR3, the DNA is TGTGCCAGCAGTGCTACTTCGGCGGGAGAACGAGATACGCAGTATTTT. As protein: CASSATSAGERDTQYF. This rearrangement joins TRBV25-1 to TRBJ2-3, with 7 bases identical to TRBD2. The CDR3 runs 16 residues. Germline V lookup: CDR1 MGHDK, CDR2 SYGVNS. The V gene end was trimmed by 4 bases and the J gene end by 5 bases; junction bases not matched to a gene: 12.

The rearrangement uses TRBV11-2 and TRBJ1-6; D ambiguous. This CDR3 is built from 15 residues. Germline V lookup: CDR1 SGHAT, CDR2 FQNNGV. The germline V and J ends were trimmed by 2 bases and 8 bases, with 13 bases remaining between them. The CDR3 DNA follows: TGTGCCAGCAGCTTACGAGGGTATTGGGATTCACCCCTCCACTTT. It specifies CASSLRGYWDSPLHF.

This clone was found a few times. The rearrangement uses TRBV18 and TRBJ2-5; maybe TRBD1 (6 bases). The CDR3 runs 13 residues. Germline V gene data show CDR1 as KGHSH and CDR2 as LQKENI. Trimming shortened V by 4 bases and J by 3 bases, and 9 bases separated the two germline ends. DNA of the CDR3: TGTGCCAGCTCACGGACAGTTGAAGAGACCCAGTACTTC. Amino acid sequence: CASSRTVEETQYF.

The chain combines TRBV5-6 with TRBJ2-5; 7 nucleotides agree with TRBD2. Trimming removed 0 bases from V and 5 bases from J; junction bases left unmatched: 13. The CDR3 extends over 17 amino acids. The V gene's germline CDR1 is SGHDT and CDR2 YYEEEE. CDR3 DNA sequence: TGTGCCAGCAGCTTGGACTTGGCTAGCGGAGAGGAGGAGACCCAGTACTTC. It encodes CASSLDLASGEEETQYF. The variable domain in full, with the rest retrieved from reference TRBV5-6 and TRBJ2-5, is DAGVTQSPTHLIKTRGQQVTLRCSPKSGHDTVSWYQQALGQGPQFIFQYYEEEERQRGNFPDRFSGHQFPNYSSELNVNALLLGDSALYLCASSLDLASGEEETQYFGPGTRLLVL.

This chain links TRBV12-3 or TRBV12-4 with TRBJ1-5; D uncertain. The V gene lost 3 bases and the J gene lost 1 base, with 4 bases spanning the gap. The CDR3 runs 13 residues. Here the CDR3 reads CASSLRSNQPQHF. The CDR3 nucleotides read TGTGCCAGCAGTTTGAGAAGCAATCAGCCCCAGCATTTT.

The CDR3 reads CASSLPERPYEQYF. As DNA, the CDR3 is TGTGCCAGCAGCTTACCAGAACGCCCCTACGAGCAGTACTTC. The chain recombines TRBV5-5 with TRBJ2-7; no definite D call. CDR3 size: 14 residues. Germline CDR1 and CDR2: SGHKS and YYEKEE (reference sequence). The V and J ends lost 2 bases and 2 bases respectively, with 11 bases between them. Combining the CDR3 with reference TRBV5-5 and TRBJ2-7 gives the whole variable domain DAGVTQSPTHLIKTRGQQVTLRCSPISGHKSVSWYQQVLGQGPQFIFQYYEKEERGRGNFPDRFSARQFPNYSSELNVNALLLGDSALYLCASSLPERPYEQYFGPGTRLTVT.

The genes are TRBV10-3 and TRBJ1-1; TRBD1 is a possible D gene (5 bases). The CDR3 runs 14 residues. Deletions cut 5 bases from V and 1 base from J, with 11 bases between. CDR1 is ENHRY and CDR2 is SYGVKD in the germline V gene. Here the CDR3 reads CAISTYRKNTEAFF. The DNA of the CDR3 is TGTGCCATCAGTACCTACAGGAAGAACACTGAAGCTTTCTTT.

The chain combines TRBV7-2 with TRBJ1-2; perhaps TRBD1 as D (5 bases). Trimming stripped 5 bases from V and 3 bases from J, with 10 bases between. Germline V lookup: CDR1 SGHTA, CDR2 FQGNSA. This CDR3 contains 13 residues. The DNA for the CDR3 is TGTGCCAGCAGCCCCCGACAGTACTATGGCTACACCTTC. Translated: CASSPRQYYGYTF.

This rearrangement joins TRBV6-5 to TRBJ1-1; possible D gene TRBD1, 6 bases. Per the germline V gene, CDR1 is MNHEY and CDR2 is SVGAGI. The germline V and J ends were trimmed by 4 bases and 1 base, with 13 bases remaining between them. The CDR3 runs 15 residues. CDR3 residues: CASSSPATGNTEAFF. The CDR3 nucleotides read TGTGCCAGCAGTTCCCCCGCGACAGGGAACACTGAAGCTTTCTTT.

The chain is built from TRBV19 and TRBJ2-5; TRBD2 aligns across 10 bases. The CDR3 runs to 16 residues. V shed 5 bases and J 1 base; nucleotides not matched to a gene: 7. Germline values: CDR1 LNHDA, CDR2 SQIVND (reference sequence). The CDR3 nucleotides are TGTGCCAGTAGTTTCCAACTAGCGGGGTTCCAAGAGACCCAGTACTTC. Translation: CASSFQLAGFQETQYF.

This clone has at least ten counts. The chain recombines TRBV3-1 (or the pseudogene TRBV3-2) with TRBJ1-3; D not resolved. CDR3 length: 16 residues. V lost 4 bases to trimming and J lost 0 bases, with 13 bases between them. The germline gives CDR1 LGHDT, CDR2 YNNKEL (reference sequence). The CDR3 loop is CASSRHSESSGNTIYF. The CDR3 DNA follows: TGTGCCAGCAGCCGACATAGCGAATCCTCTGGAAACACCATATATTTT.

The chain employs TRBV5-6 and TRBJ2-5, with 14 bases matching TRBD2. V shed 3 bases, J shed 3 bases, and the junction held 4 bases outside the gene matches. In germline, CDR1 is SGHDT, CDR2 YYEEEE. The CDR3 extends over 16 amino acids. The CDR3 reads CASSSTSGGEEETQYF. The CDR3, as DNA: TGTGCCAGCAGCTCGACTAGCGGGGGGGAAGAAGAGACCCAGTACTTC.

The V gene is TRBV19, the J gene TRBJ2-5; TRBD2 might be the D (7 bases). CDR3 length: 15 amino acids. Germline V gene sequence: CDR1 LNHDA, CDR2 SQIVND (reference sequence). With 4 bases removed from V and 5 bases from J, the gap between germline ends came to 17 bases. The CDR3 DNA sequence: TGTGCCAGTAGTAGGGACGGGGGGCCACGGGAGACCCAGTACTTC. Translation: CASSRDGGPRETQYF. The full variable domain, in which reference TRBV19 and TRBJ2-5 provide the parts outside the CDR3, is DGGITQSPKYLFRKEGQNVTLSCEQNLNHDAMYWYRQDPGQGLRLIYYSQIVNDFQKGDIAEGYSVSREKKESFPLTVTSAQKNPTAFYLCASSRDGGPRETQYFGPGTRLLVL.

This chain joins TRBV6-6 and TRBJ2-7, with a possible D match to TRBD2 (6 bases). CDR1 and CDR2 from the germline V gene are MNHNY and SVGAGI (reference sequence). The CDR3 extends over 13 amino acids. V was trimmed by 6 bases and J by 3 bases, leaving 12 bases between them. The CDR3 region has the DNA TGTGCCAGCAGCCGCTCCGGGAGCTACGAGCAGTACTTC. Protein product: CASSRSGSYEQYF.

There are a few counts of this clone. This chain's CDR3 is CASQLSTGGNTEAFF. For the CDR3, the DNA is TGCGCCAGCCAATTGTCGACAGGAGGGAACACTGAAGCTTTCTTT. The gene calls are TRBV5-1 and TRBJ1-1, with D possibly being TRBD1 (6 bases). V was trimmed by 7 bases and J by 1 base, leaving 17 bases between them. Germline lookup yields CDR1 SGHRS and CDR2 YFSETQ. CDR3 size: 15 residues.

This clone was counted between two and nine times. As DNA, the CDR3 is TGTGCCAGCCCCAGGGCAGGGGGCCTTGAAGCTTTCTTT. Translation: CASPRAGGLEAFF. The V call is TRBV6-5, the J call TRBJ1-1; 8 bases are shared with TRBD1. There are 13 residues in the CDR3. Germline CDR1 MNHEY, CDR2 SVGAGI. J gave up 7 bases and V 8 bases, and 9 bases lay outside the gene matches.

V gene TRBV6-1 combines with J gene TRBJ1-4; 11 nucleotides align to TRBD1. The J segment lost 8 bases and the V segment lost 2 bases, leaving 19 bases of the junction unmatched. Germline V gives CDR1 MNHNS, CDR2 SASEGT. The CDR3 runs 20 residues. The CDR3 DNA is TGTGCCAGCAGTGAAACGATACAGGGATGGGGACAGGGGGTTGGCGAAAAACTGTTTTTT. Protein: CASSETIQGWGQGVGEKLFF.

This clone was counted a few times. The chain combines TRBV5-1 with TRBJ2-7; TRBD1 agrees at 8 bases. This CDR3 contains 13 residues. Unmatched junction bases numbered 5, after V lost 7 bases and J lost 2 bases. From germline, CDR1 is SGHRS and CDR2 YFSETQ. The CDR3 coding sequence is TGCGCCAGCTCCGGACAGGGTACCTACGAGCAGTACTTC. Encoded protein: CASSGQGTYEQYF. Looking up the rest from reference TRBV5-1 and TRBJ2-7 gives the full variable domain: KAGVTQTPRYLIKTRGQQVTLSCSPISGHRSVSWYQQTPGQGLQFLFEYFSETQRNKGNFPGRFSGRQFSNSRSEMNVSTLELGDSALYLCASSGQGTYEQYFGPGTRLTVT.

Written as DNA, the CDR3 is TGCGCCAGCAGCCTCCCCGGGGGGGATTGGACTGAAGCTTTCTTT. Its protein product is CASSLPGGDWTEAFF. The chain carries TRBV5-1 and TRBJ1-1; maybe TRBD1 (5 bases). The CDR3 is 15 amino acids. The V and J ends lost 4 bases and 5 bases respectively, with 18 bases between them. Germline V gene lookup returns CDR1 SGHRS and CDR2 YFSETQ. The complete variable domain, with remaining parts taken from reference TRBV5-1 and TRBJ1-1, reads KAGVTQTPRYLIKTRGQQVTLSCSPISGHRSVSWYQQTPGQGLQFLFEYFSETQRNKGNFPGRFSGRQFSNSRSEMNVSTLELGDSALYLCASSLPGGDWTEAFFGQGTRLTVV.

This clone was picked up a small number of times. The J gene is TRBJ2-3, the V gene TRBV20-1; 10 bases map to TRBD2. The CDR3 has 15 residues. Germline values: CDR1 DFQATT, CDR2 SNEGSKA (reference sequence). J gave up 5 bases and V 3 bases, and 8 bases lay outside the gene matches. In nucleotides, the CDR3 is TGCAGTGCTAGTCCAGCTAGCGGGAGTGGAGATACGCAGTATTTT. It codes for CSASPASGSGDTQYF.

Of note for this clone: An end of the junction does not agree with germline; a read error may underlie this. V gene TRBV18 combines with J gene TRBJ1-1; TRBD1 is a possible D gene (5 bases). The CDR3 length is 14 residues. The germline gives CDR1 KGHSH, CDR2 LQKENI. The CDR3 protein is CASPPEQGLTEAFF. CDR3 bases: TGTGCCAGCCCACCAGAGCAGGGTCTAACTGAAGCTTTCTTT.